These 5 T cell receptor beta chains share one sample of origin, sequenced in a study of blood T cell repertoires in COVID-19. Here immunoSEQ multiplex PCR was the method, and the copy in TCRdb shows in-frame clones only, minus some. The table includes 150,000 or so clones, about 87% detected once. Sequencing was done on a sample of peripheral blood. These receptors all stem from a woman aged 70 to 79 with COVID-19, enrolled during active disease.

The chain combines TRBV4-1 with TRBJ2-3; D ambiguous. The CDR3 has 15 amino acids. With 2 bases removed from V and 1 base from J, the gap between germline ends came to 10 bases. Germline V CDR1 and CDR2: MGHRA, YSYEKL. In nucleotides, the CDR3 is TGCGCCAGCAGCCAAACGGGTACGGGCACAGATACGCAGTATTTT. It is translated as CASSQTGTGTDTQYF.

This chain uses TRBV9 with TRBJ2-7; TRBD2 agrees at 11 bases. Losses at the gene ends were 0 bases for V and 7 bases for J; bases not matched to a gene: 6. Germline V gene data show CDR1 as SGDLS and CDR2 as YYNGEE. The CDR3 runs 15 residues. The DNA for the CDR3 is TGTGCCAGCAGCGTAGGGGCTAGCGGGGGGCATGAGCAGTACTTC. Amino acid sequence: CASSVGASGGHEQYF.

The chain joins TRBV3-1 (or the pseudogene TRBV3-2) to TRBJ1-3; TRBD1 matches at 7 bases. Germline V gene sequence: CDR1 LGHDT, CDR2 YNNKEL (reference sequence). Unmatched junction bases numbered 18, after V lost 7 bases and J lost 0 bases. This CDR3 is 19 amino acids long. CDR3 DNA: TGTGCCAGCACCTCTTGGGACAGATTTACATCCTCCTCTGGAAACACCATATATTTT. Protein product: CASTSWDRFTSSSGNTIYF.

The rearrangement links TRBV5-5 to TRBJ2-3, with 13 bases lining up with TRBD2. V was pared by 4 bases and J by 4 bases, with 6 bases of the junction left unmatched. There are 16 residues in the CDR3. Germline loops: CDR1 SGHKS, CDR2 YYEKEE (reference sequence). DNA for the CDR3: TGTGCCAGCAGCCCGAGGACTAGCGGGGGCCCAGATACGCAGTATTTT. This codes for CASSPRTSGGPDTQYF. Full variable domain (missing parts from reference TRBV5-5 and TRBJ2-3): DAGVTQSPTHLIKTRGQQVTLRCSPISGHKSVSWYQQVLGQGPQFIFQYYEKEERGRGNFPDRFSARQFPNYSSELNVNALLLGDSALYLCASSPRTSGGPDTQYFGPGTRLTVL.

The chain combines TRBV28 with TRBJ2-5, with TRBD2 matching over 10 bases. The CDR3 totals 16 residues. V gave up 6 bases and J gave up 1 base; unmatched junction bases: 8. Germline V CDR1 and CDR2: MDHEN, SYDVKM. The CDR3 is CASSSLAGAPQETQYF. The CDR3 nucleotides are TGTGCCAGCAGCTCCCTAGCGGGGGCGCCCCAAGAGACCCAGTACTTC.